This TCR beta chain was profiled in a study of cytomegalovirus exposure and HLA in healthy donors. This clone was observed a few times. Its antigen remains unidentified. In the PCR, 60 Vbeta and 13 Jbeta primers were used. The assay was immunoSEQ multiplex PCR, and TCRdb's table has in-frame clones only and misses some. The sample carries 150,000 to 200,000 clones, less than 90% recorded once. Notes on the study in general: Among TCR beta chains, those listed as cytomegalovirus-associated numbered over 150.

The CDR3 contains 15 residues. The germline V and J ends were trimmed by 1 base and 2 bases, with 10 bases remaining between them. Per germline, CDR1 LNHDA and CDR2 SQIVND (reference sequence). Healthy bone marrow donors formed the donor group. The source of this sequence is a middle-aged man in good health and CMV-seropositive. The chain joins TRBV19 to TRBJ2-3; D possibly corresponds to TRBD2 (6 bases). What was sequenced was PBMCs. The CDR3 sequence: CASSIGAGTTDTQYF. The DNA for the CDR3 is TGTGCCAGTAGTATAGGGGCGGGGACCACAGATACGCAGTATTTT.